A selection of T cell receptor beta chains follows, all from one sample in a study of blood T cell repertoires in COVID-19. Using immunoSEQ multiplex PCR, the repertoire was profiled, and TCRdb retains in-frame clones only, with some absent. The sample lists a few hundred thousand clones, approximately 83% occurring once. Sample: PBMCs or T cells enriched from blood (not recorded which). The receptors were gathered from a woman between 40 and 50 years old with acute COVID-19. The CDR3 runs from the conserved cysteine through the conserved F or W. A D gene is named only where the DNA matches it firmly. Clone size is stated in some rows and not others, as once, few, many or a class when expanded.

clone_size j_call d_call v_call cdr3_nt cdr3_aa
- TRBJ1-2 - TRBV5-4 TGTGCCAGCAGCGTTGGGGGGATAAACTATGGCTACACCTTC CASSVGGINYGYTF
- TRBJ2-1 TRBD2 TRBV7-9 TGTGCCAGCAGCCCGAGTAGGCTAGCGGGATATGAGCAGTTCTTC CASSPSRLAGYEQFF
- TRBJ1-2 TRBD1 TRBV30 TGTGCCTGGAGTTCCGGACAGGGGAACTATGGCTACACCTTC CAWSSGQGNYGYTF
- TRBJ1-2 - TRBV19 TGTGCCAGTTATTACCTTCCAGCCTCTCAGGGTCACTATGGCTACACCTTC CASYYLPASQGHYGYTF
- TRBJ2-3 - TRBV7-9 TGTGCCAGCAGCTCCTCTATCTCCACAGATACGCAGTATTTT CASSSSISTDTQYF
- TRBJ1-2 - TRBV7-8 TGTGCCAGCAGGCCCGTTGGACAGAACTATGGCTACACCTTC CASRPVGQNYGYTF
- TRBJ2-7 TRBD2 TRBV27 TGTGCCAGCAGTGTCACTAGCGGGTCCTACGAGCAGTACTTC CASSVTSGSYEQYF
- TRBJ2-3 TRBD2 TRBV3-1/TRBV3-2 TGTGCCAGCAGCCCCCAGGGAGCGGGGGCAGATACGCAGTATTTT CASSPQGAGADTQYF
- TRBJ2-2 TRBD2 TRBV9 TGTGCCAGCAGCGTGGTGCCGGGGACTAGCGGGAACACCGGGGAGCTGTTTTTT CASSVVPGTSGNTGELFF
- TRBJ1-5 - TRBV28 TGTGCCAGCAGTTGGAGGTTAGGGAGGAATCAGCCCCAGCATTTT CASSWRLGRNQPQHF
few TRBJ1-2 TRBD1 TRBV7-2 TGTGCCAGCAGCGGGCGGACAGGGGACTATGGCTACACCTTC CASSGRTGDYGYTF
- TRBJ1-5 - TRBV6-2/TRBV6-3 TGTGCCAGCAGTTACGTCAGGGGCAATCAGCCCCAGCATTTT CASSYVRGNQPQHF
- TRBJ1-2 - TRBV7-9 TGTGCCAGCAGCTTCGAGACAGTCTATGGCTACACCTTC CASSFETVYGYTF
- TRBJ1-5 TRBD1 TRBV25-1 TGTGCCAGCAGACAGGGGGCGAATCAGCCCCAGCATTTT CASRQGANQPQHF
once TRBJ1-4 - TRBV20-1 TGCAGTGCTAGTAGAGAAAATGAAAAACTGTTTTTT CSASRENEKLFF
- TRBJ2-6 - TRBV27 TGTGCCAGCAGTTCGGGGGCCAACGTCCTGACTTTC CASSSGANVLTF
- TRBJ1-6 TRBD1 TRBV9 TGTGCCAGCAGCGGAGAGGGGGCGGCGAATTCACCCCTCCACTTT CASSGEGAANSPLHF
- TRBJ2-7 - TRBV9 TGTGCCAGCAGCGTAGCTTTACCTGGGAGGGGGGAGGAGGAGCAGTACTTC CASSVALPGRGEEEQYF
- TRBJ2-5 - TRBV6-5 TGTGCCAGCAGTTACGACGGCCAGCGAAAGACCCAGTACTTC CASSYDGQRKTQYF
few TRBJ2-7 TRBD2 TRBV3-1/TRBV3-2 TGTGCCAGCAGCCAGACGCCCGGGACTAGCAATTACGAGCAGTACTTC CASSQTPGTSNYEQYF
- TRBJ1-2 - TRBV4-2 TGTGCCAGCAGCCCCCGGGAGGGCAGAAATAACTATGGCTACACCTTC CASSPREGRNNYGYTF
- TRBJ1-5 TRBD1 TRBV7-2 TGTGCCAGCAGCCCCCGGGACAGTAATCAGCCCCAGCATTTT CASSPRDSNQPQHF
- TRBJ2-5 - TRBV11-3 TGTGCCAGCAGCTTTGGAACAGGTACAGAGACCCAGTACTTC CASSFGTGTETQYF
few TRBJ2-7 TRBD1 TRBV7-2 TGTGCCAGCAGCTTGGGGTGGACAGGGGAATACGAGCAGTACTTC CASSLGWTGEYEQYF
- TRBJ2-1 - TRBV24-1 TGTGCCACCAGCCCATCAGGGTTCTACAATGAGCAGTTCTTC CATSPSGFYNEQFF
- TRBJ1-2 TRBD1 TRBV4-2 TGTGCCAGCAGCCAATTCCGGGGACAGGATAACTATGGCTACACCTTC CASSQFRGQDNYGYTF
- TRBJ1-2 - TRBV4-3 TGCGCCAGCAGCCAAGATCGGGGAATCTATGGCTACACCTTC CASSQDRGIYGYTF
- TRBJ1-6 - TRBV5-1 TGCGCCAGCAGCATCACAGGGTATGATAATTCACCCCTCCACTTT CASSITGYDNSPLHF